The 16 T cell receptor beta chains in this list originate from one sample, sequenced in a study of T cells in Graves' hyperthyroidism and ophthalmopathy. Researchers amplified the TCR beta CDR3 regions from RNA transcripts. A set of HTBI primers served as the primers for a first-round RT-PCR of the TCR CDR3. A single record per CDR3 protein comes from TCRdb applying MiXCR to the multiplex PCR reads. The data contain approximately 370,000 distinct CDR3 sequences, about 18% of them singletons. The sample taken for sequencing was blood. The receptors were sampled from a woman aged 25 to 39 with Graves' hyperthyroidism that later progressed to Graves' ophthalmopathy.

This clonotype has only one observation. One end of the junction is discordant with germline, which a read error may explain. The CDR3 nucleotides are TGTGCCAGCAGCTTGACTAGCGGTGGCTCCTACAATGAGCGGTTCTTC. Translation gives CASSLTSGGSYNERFF. The chain couples TRBV7-6 to TRBJ2-1; 9 nucleotides line up with TRBD2. Germline lookup yields CDR1 SGHVS and CDR2 FNYEAQ. The CDR3 runs 16 residues.

This clonotype was picked up many times. This rearrangement joins TRBV7-8 to TRBJ2-1; maybe TRBD2 (6 bases). Per the germline V gene, CDR1 is SGHVS and CDR2 is FQNEAQ. Trimming pared 4 bases from V and 7 bases from J, leaving 20 bases between. This CDR3 comprises 16 residues. CDR3 region: CASSSPWRTAGNEQFF. In DNA, the CDR3 is TGTGCCAGCAGCTCCCCGTGGCGGACCGCGGGGAATGAGCAGTTCTTC.

This clonotype has a count of ten or more. The chain links TRBV29-1 to TRBJ2-1; tentatively, D is TRBD1 (6 bases). Looked up from germline, CDR1 is SQVTM and CDR2 is ANQGSEA. This CDR3 spans 13 amino acids. The V and J ends lost 7 bases and 8 bases respectively, with 18 bases between them. The CDR3 region is CSADEAGADEQFF. The CDR3 coding sequence is TGCAGCGCTGACGAGGCAGGGGCCGATGAGCAGTTCTTC.

This clonotype was detected only a few times. This sequence joins TRBV4-1 and TRBJ1-2; 7 positions match TRBD1. The CDR3 consists of 15 residues. The germline gives CDR1 MGHRA, CDR2 YSYEKL. The ends lost 4 bases at V and 3 bases at J; junction bases unmatched: 8. The DNA of the CDR3 is TGCGCCAGCAGCCCCACTGCAGGGGGGGACTATGGCTACACCTTC. Translation: CASSPTAGGDYGYTF.

This clonotype was recorded many times. V is TRBV19 and J is TRBJ2-7; 8 nucleotides match TRBD2. V trimming: 7 bases; J trimming: 9 bases; junction bases outside the gene matches: 14. CDR1 and CDR2 (germline): LNHDA, SQIVND (reference sequence). The length of the CDR3 is 14 residues. Here the CDR3 reads CASKATSDLSGQYF. CDR3 sequence (DNA): TGTGCCAGTAAAGCGACTAGCGACTTAAGTGGGCAGTACTTC.

The genes are TRBV10-3 and TRBJ1-4; weak D call: TRBD1 (5 bases). Deletions cut 0 bases from V and 4 bases from J, with 9 bases between. Germline CDR1 and CDR2: ENHRY and SYGVKD. CDR3 size: 15 residues. CDR3 sequence (DNA): TGTGCCATCAGTGAGTCGAGGGGAGTTAATGAAAAACTGTTTTTT. Encoded protein: CAISESRGVNEKLFF.

The chain links TRBV7-6 to TRBJ1-2; 7 bases match TRBD1. The CDR3 loop spans 12 amino acids. Losses at the gene ends were 10 bases for V and 2 bases for J; bases not matched to a gene: 4. From germline, CDR1 is SGHVS and CDR2 FNYEAQ. The CDR3 protein is CATTTGNYGYTF. CDR3 in DNA: TGTGCCACCACGACAGGGAACTATGGCTACACCTTC.

The chain has TRBV5-1 and TRBJ1-2; 7 bases fit TRBD1. The V gene's germline CDR1 is SGHRS and CDR2 YFSETQ. With 5 bases clipped from V and 4 bases from J, the junction kept 8 bases outside the gene matches. There are 14 residues in the CDR3. Written as DNA, the CDR3 is TGCGCCAGCAGGGCGACGGGACAGCTCTATGGCTACACCTTC. As protein: CASRATGQLYGYTF.

Turning to this clonotype: A much larger clone sits a single nucleotide away, making a read error possible. The gene calls are TRBV10-3 and TRBJ2-2, with TRBD2 identical over 9 bases. The CDR3 totals 17 residues. Trimming at V came to 5 bases and at J to 6 bases, leaving 13 bases not matched to a gene. Germline V CDR1 and CDR2: ENHRY, SYGVKD. In nucleotides, the CDR3 is TGTGCCATCAGTCGTCGGGCGGGAGGGCCCGTTGCCGGGGAGCTGTTTTTT. Its protein product is CAISRRAGGPVAGELFF.

This clonotype was counted ten times or more. The CDR3 loop reads CSVSEHSAYNEQFF. For the CDR3, the DNA is TGCAGCGTATCCGAGCACTCGGCGTACAATGAGCAGTTCTTC. This sequence joins TRBV29-1 and TRBJ2-1, with unresolved D. Deletions cut 6 bases from V and 4 bases from J, with 16 bases between. The CDR3 is 14 residues long. Germline CDR1 SQVTM, CDR2 ANQGSEA.

This clonotype was seen repeatedly, ten times or more. This sequence joins TRBV20-1 and TRBJ1-6; no firm D call. The CDR3 sequence is 15 residues long. The germline V and J ends were trimmed by 0 bases and 2 bases, with 8 bases remaining between them. In germline, CDR1 is DFQATT, CDR2 SNEGSKA (reference sequence). The CDR3 spells CSARDEGAYNSPLHF. The CDR3 DNA is TGCAGTGCTAGAGACGAGGGCGCCTATAATTCACCCCTCCACTTT.

This chain joins TRBV20-1 and TRBJ2-1; D is ambiguous. This CDR3 comprises 12 residues. CDR1 DFQATT and CDR2 SNEGSKA come from the germline V gene (reference sequence). Trimming removed 3 bases at V and 7 bases at J, with 10 bases between. CDR3 region: CSARTRYNEQFF. The DNA for the CDR3 is TGCAGTGCTAGGACCAGATATAATGAGCAGTTCTTC.

This chain joins TRBV30 and TRBJ1-1; TRBD1 matches 7 bases. The CDR3 consists of 13 residues. From germline, CDR1 is GTSNPN and CDR2 SVGIG (reference sequence). The ends lost 3 bases at V and 5 bases at J; junction bases unmatched: 6. CDR3 sequence (DNA): TGTGCCTGGAGGGCAGGGGGGGGGACTGAAGCTTTCTTT. Translated, it gives CAWRAGGGTEAFF.

The table lists this clonotype with many counts. The chain is built from TRBV4-1 and TRBJ1-6; no firm D call. V lost 0 bases and J lost 10, with 7 bases in between. Germline assignment: CDR1 MGHRA and CDR2 YSYEKL. The CDR3 totals 13 residues. The CDR3 protein is CASSQDLQSPLHF. In nucleotides, the CDR3 is TGCGCCAGCAGCCAAGATCTCCAATCACCCCTCCACTTT.

A few counts support this clonotype. The rearrangement uses TRBV20-1 and TRBJ1-1; D unresolved. Germline V gene lookup returns CDR1 DFQATT and CDR2 SNEGSKA (reference sequence). The CDR3 loop spans 15 amino acids. The V end lost 0 bases, the J end lost 7 bases, and 18 bases lay between the germline ends. CDR3: CSARDPAERLSEAFF. As DNA, the CDR3 is TGCAGTGCTAGAGATCCCGCCGAGCGGTTGAGTGAAGCTTTCTTT.

The rearrangement uses TRBV5-4 and TRBJ2-1, with TRBD2 identical over 12 bases. Trimming removed 4 bases from V and 6 bases from J; junction bases left unmatched: 8. Germline-derived CDR1 and CDR2 are SGHNT and YYREEE (reference sequence). There are 16 residues in the CDR3. CDR3 region: CASSPRTSGIGNEQFF. Here the CDR3 DNA reads TGTGCCAGCAGCCCCAGGACTAGCGGGATAGGCAATGAGCAGTTCTTC.